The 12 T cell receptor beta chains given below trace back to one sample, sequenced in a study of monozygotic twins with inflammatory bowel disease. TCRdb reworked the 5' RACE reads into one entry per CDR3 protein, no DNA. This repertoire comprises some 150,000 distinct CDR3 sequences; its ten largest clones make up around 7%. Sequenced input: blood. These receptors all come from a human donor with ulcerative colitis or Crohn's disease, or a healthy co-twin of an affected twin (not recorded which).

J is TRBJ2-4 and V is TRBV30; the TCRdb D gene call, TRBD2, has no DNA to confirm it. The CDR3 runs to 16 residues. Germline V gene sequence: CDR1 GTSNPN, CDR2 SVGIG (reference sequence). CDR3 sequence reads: CAWSLSGGKAKNIQYF.

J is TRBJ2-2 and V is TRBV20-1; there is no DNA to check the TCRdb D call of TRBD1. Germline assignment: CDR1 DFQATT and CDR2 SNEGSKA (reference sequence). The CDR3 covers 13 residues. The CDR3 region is CSASRGTTGELFF.

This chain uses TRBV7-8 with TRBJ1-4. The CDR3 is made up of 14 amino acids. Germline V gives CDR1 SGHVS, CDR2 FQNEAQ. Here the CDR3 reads CASSLGGRIEKLFF.

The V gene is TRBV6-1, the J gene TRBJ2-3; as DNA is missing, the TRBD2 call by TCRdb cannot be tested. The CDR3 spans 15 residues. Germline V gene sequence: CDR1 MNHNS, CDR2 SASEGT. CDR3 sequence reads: CASSRLAGSTDTQYF.

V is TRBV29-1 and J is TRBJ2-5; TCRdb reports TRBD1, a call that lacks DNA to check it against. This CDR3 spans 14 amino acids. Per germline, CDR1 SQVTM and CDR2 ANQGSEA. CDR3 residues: CSADRQGRAETQYF.

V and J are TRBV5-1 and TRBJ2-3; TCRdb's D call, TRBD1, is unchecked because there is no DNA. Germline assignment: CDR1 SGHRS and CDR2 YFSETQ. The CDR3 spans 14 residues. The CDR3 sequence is CASWAGQRTDTQYF.

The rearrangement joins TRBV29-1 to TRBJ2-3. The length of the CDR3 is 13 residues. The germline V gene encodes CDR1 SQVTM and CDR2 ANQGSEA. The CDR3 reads CSVDSASTDTQYF.

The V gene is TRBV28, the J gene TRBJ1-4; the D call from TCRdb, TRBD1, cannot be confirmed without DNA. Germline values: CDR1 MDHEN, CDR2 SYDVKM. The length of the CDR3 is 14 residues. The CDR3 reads CANRLQGPNEKLFF.

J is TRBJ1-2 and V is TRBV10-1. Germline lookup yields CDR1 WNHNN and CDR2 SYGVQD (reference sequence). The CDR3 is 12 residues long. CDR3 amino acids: CASSETGYGYTF.

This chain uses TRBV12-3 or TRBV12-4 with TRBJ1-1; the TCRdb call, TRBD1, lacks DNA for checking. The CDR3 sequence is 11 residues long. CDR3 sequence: CASGPGGEAFF.

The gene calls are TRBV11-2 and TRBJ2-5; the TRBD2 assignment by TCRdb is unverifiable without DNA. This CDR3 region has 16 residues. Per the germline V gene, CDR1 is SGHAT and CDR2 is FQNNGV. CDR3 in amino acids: CASSLEGTARSETQYF.

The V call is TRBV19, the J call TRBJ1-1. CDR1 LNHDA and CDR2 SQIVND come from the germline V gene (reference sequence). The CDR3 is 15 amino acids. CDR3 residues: CASSIVGGRPTEAFF. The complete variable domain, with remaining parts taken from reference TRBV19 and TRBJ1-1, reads DGGITQSPKYLFRKEGQNVTLSCEQNLNHDAMYWYRQDPGQGLRLIYYSQIVNDFQKGDIAEGYSVSREKKESFPLTVTSAQKNPTAFYLCASSIVGGRPTEAFFGQGTRLTVV.